The text below deals with one T cell receptor beta chain. The clone's antigen remains unknown. No qualities accompany the bases; no much larger clone lies one base away. The sample belongs to a study of blood T cell repertoires in COVID-19 (dated by TCRdb to between 2020 and 2021). Study-wide context: Collaborator samples came from the United States, Italy and Spain and covered acute and convalescent phases of COVID-19. The prospective study material was composed of cDNA or gDNA derived from T cells, B-cell-depleted T cells, or PBMCs. Subjects who had been exposed to COVID-19, were actively infected with it, or had recovered from it provided the deeply sampled blood TCRbeta repertoires that made up the dataset. The repertoires were released in a freely available public database intended as a resource for research on the immune response to SARS-CoV-2. The samples were drawn from two sources: the first 160 participants of the ongoing ImmuneRACE study, and 1,254 subjects contributed by 6 global collaborators. The sample metadata nearly always contained a de-identified subject ID, COVID-19 status, age in years and sex. Where HLA class I and class II types were available, the types were taken from metadata supplied by the sample provider, not from assay-based typing. On the study overall, not on this receptor specifically: The quantity of clinical and demographic metadata differed by source and by participant and was supplied without curation.

Another Seattle source contributed samples from volunteer blood donors who had recovered from COVID-19. The collaborating institutions used their own protocols to collect whole blood in K2EDTA tubes. For TCRbeta analysis, collaborators shipped samples as frozen whole blood, isolated PBMCs, or DNA extracted from either of those sample types. V trim: 5 bases; J trim: 2 bases; unmatched bases: 5. Taken from cysteine to phenylalanine, the CDR3 has 15 residues. CDR3 DNA only is kept here, 45 bases in frame from base 1. The CDR1 and CDR2 encoded by the germline V gene (reference sequence) are SEHNR and FQNEAQ. TCRbeta CDR3 regions were amplified from genomic DNA using the immunoSEQ Assay, a bias-controlled multiplex PCR. Turning to the authors' computational methods: The number of nucleated cells in each sample was estimated by amplification of reference gene primers within the assay. To quantify the absolute abundance of each unique TCRbeta CDR3 rearrangement, sequence reads were collapsed and filtered. Productive Simpson clonality was computed per sample as the square root of Simpson's diversity index over productive rearrangements. This immuneACCESS table, as held by TCRdb, lists in-frame sequences with V and J called but not all clones. Of the missing ones, under half trace to an unresolved V gene in checked studies; the others have no known cause. V, J and clone size reflect that table, while D and trimming were determined from the DNA. This sample holds approximately 280,000 clones; around 87% were observed only once. The top ten clones comprise over 2% of the sample.

The chain joins TRBV7-9 to TRBJ2-2, with 7 central nucleotides matching TRBD2. The clonotype was recovered from a woman between 25 and 40 years old who had recovered from COVID-19. Sequenced material: peripheral blood. The DNA reads TGTGCCAGCAGCCCGAGCGGGGCTAACACCGGGGAGCTGTTTTTT. This encodes CASSPSGANTGELFF.